This is a list of T cell receptor beta chains from one sample in a study of T cell changes during pregnancy in multiple sclerosis. Some clones are missing from TCRdb's copy, which holds only in-frame ones; the method was immunoSEQ multiplex PCR. The top ten hold more than 6% of the sample, which has under 35,000 clones, around 90% seen once. The material was CD8+ T cells from peripheral blood mononuclear cells, obtained before pregnancy. These receptors all stem from a female donor with multiple sclerosis, enrolled in a pregnancy study. CDR3s include the opening cysteine and the closing phenylalanine or tryptophan. A D gene is named only where the DNA matches it firmly. Expanded clones are given a class, and other clones once, few, many or no size at all.

j_gene	d_gene	v_gene	abundance	CDR3aa	CDR3nt
TRBJ2-7	.	TRBV27	.	CASSPAGTNYEQYF	TGTGCCAGCAGTCCCGCAGGGACAAACTACGAGCAGTACTTC
TRBJ2-7	.	TRBV6-1	many	CASSFIQGNEQYF	TGTGCCAGCAGCTTTATTCAGGGAAACGAGCAGTACTTC
TRBJ2-1	TRBD2	TRBV11-2	.	CASSSLTSGGGNEQFF	TGTGCCAGCAGCTCCTTGACTAGCGGGGGCGGTAATGAGCAGTTCTTC
TRBJ1-1	.	TRBV28	.	CASSLQDNTEAFF	TGTGCCAGCAGTTTGCAGGATAACACTGAAGCTTTCTTT
TRBJ2-7	TRBD2	TRBV4-1	.	CASSHPTSDYEQYF	TGCGCCAGCAGCCACCCGACTAGCGACTACGAGCAGTACTTC
TRBJ2-1	.	TRBV13	.	CASSSMAKQFF	TGTGCCAGCAGCTCCATGGCCAAGCAGTTCTTC
TRBJ2-7	TRBD2	TRBV15	.	CATSRLWREGSYEQYF	TGTGCCACCAGCAGACTTTGGCGGGAGGGTTCCTACGAGCAGTACTTC
TRBJ2-1	TRBD1	TRBV9	.	CASSVPGDRGENEQFF	TGTGCCAGCAGTGTTCCGGGGGACAGGGGGGAAAATGAGCAGTTCTTC
TRBJ1-1	.	TRBV15	.	CATSREGEVTEAFF	TGTGCCACCAGCAGAGAGGGAGAGGTCACTGAAGCTTTCTTT
TRBJ2-2	TRBD1	TRBV15	.	CATSRGQGVGNSGELFF	TGTGCCACCAGCAGGGGACAGGGGGTCGGGAACTCCGGGGAGCTGTTTTTT
TRBJ2-5	.	TRBV7-9	.	CASSSPGEETQYF	TGTGCCAGCAGCTCCCCAGGGGAAGAGACCCAGTACTTC
TRBJ2-7	.	TRBV29-1	.	CSVVVWSSYEQYF	TGCAGCGTTGTAGTATGGAGCTCCTACGAGCAGTACTTC
TRBJ1-2	TRBD1	TRBV12-5	once	CASPTGQGTYGYTF	TGTGCTAGCCCAACGGGACAGGGGACCTATGGCTACACCTTC
TRBJ1-1	.	TRBV6-1	.	CANGENTEAFF	TGTGCCAACGGGGAAAACACTGAAGCTTTCTTT
TRBJ2-3	TRBD2	TRBV6-5	.	CASSYGTSADTQYF	TGTGCCAGCAGTTACGGGACTAGCGCAGATACGCAGTATTTT
TRBJ2-7	.	TRBV16	.	CASSQPKTGPTYEQYF	TGTGCCAGCAGCCAACCCAAAACAGGGCCCACCTACGAGCAGTACTTC
TRBJ1-3	TRBD1	TRBV7-6	few	CASSPGQGASGDTIYF	TGTGCCAGCAGCCCGGGACAGGGGGCTAGCGGGGACACCATATATTTT
TRBJ1-2	.	TRBV21-1	.	CASSITNRQYNHGYTF	TGTGCCAGCAGCATAACAAACCGACAGTACAACCATGGCTACACCTTC
TRBJ2-1	.	TRBV19	once	CASSDGNYNEQFF	TGTGCCAGTAGCGACGGGAACTACAATGAGCAGTTCTTC
TRBJ1-4	.	TRBV5-6	.	CASSSKCCGVTNEKLFF	TGTGCCAGCAGCTCCAAGTGTTGCGGGGTTACTAATGAAAAACTGTTTTTT
TRBJ2-5	.	TRBV28	.	CASSLSRPEETQYF	TGTGCCAGCAGTTTATCCAGGCCGGAAGAGACCCAGTACTTC
TRBJ2-3	.	TRBV15	.	CATSDVQRDLDTQYF	TGTGCCACCAGCGACGTCCAAAGGGACTTAGATACGCAGTATTTT
TRBJ2-7	TRBD1	TRBV29-1	.	CSAGQGESSEQYF	TGCAGCGCCGGACAGGGGGAAAGCTCCGAGCAGTACTTC
TRBJ2-7	TRBD1	TRBV27	.	CASSLSPGTGASYEQYF	TGTGCCAGCAGTTTATCGCCCGGGACAGGGGCCTCCTACGAGCAGTACTTC
TRBJ2-1	.	TRBV27	.	CASSLSSSYEQFF	TGTGCCAGCAGTTTATCGTCTAGTTATGAGCAGTTCTTC
TRBJ2-7	TRBD1	TRBV7-3	.	CASSSRQGVIYEQYF	TGTGCCAGCAGCTCGCGACAGGGGGTAATTTACGAGCAGTACTTC
TRBJ2-1	TRBD1	TRBV11-3	.	CASSATWDRGNEQFF	TGTGCCAGCAGCGCGACGTGGGACAGGGGAAATGAGCAGTTCTTC
TRBJ1-1	TRBD1	TRBV18	once	CASSPGTVWTEAFF	TGTGCCAGCTCACCTGGGACAGTTTGGACTGAAGCTTTCTTT
TRBJ2-7	TRBD1	TRBV7-8	few	CASSSGPGTGGYEQYF	TGTGCCAGCAGCTCTGGGCCCGGGACAGGGGGCTACGAGCAGTACTTC
TRBJ1-1	TRBD1	TRBV5-6	once	CASSPSRQGAYTEAFF	TGTGCCAGCAGCCCGTCCCGACAGGGGGCCTACACTGAAGCTTTCTTT
TRBJ2-3	TRBD2	TRBV9	.	CASSVGDSGMHDTQYF	TGTGCCAGCAGCGTAGGGGATAGCGGGATGCATGATACGCAGTATTTT
TRBJ2-1	TRBD2	TRBV6-8	.	CASPSGRETYNEQFF	TGTGCCAGCCCGAGCGGGAGGGAGACCTACAATGAGCAGTTCTTC
TRBJ1-5	.	TRBV5-4	.	CASSAGEGPQHF	TGTGCCAGCAGCGCCGGGGAGGGGCCCCAGCATTTT
TRBJ2-2	.	TRBV28	.	CASSQNGAGLNTGELFF	TGTGCCAGCAGCCAAAACGGTGCGGGGTTAAACACCGGGGAGCTGTTTTTT
TRBJ2-2	.	TRBV10-3	.	CAISLALTEVGELFF	TGTGCCATCAGCCTAGCGCTCACCGAGGTCGGGGAGCTGTTTTTT
TRBJ2-1	.	TRBV19	.	CASSIVNNYNEQFF	TGTGCCAGTAGTATAGTAAACAATTACAATGAGCAGTTCTTC
TRBJ2-1	.	TRBV10-3	.	CAISEGQGSYNEQFF	TGTGCCATCAGTGAGGGTCAGGGCTCCTACAATGAGCAGTTCTTC
TRBJ1-6	.	TRBV15	.	CATSRGQENSPLHF	TGTGCCACCAGCAGAGGGCAAGAAAATTCACCCCTCCACTTT
TRBJ1-1	.	TRBV4-3	medium-sized	CASSQDRGAFTEAFF	TGCGCCAGCAGCCAAGATCGGGGGGCGTTCACTGAAGCTTTCTTT
TRBJ1-4	.	TRBV9	once	CASSVGATNEKLFF	TGTGCCAGCAGCGTGGGAGCAACTAATGAAAAACTGTTTTTT
TRBJ2-3	.	TRBV7-9	.	CASSLVESTDTQYF	TGTGCCAGCAGCTTAGTGGAGAGCACAGATACGCAGTATTTT
TRBJ1-2	.	TRBV2	.	CASSGEGDGNYGYTF	TGTGCCAGCAGCGGGGAGGGGGACGGGAACTATGGCTACACCTTC
TRBJ2-7	TRBD2	TRBV6-4	few	CASSDPCGRLSYEQYF	TGTGCCAGCAGTGACCCTTGCGGGAGGCTCTCCTACGAGCAGTACTTC
TRBJ2-5	.	TRBV7-8	.	CASSLPAVGGRQETQYF	TGTGCCAGCAGCTTACCTGCCGTTGGGGGCCGACAAGAGACCCAGTACTTC
TRBJ1-1	TRBD1	TRBV11-2	.	CASRSTGQGRNTEAFF	TGTGCCAGCAGGTCGACGGGACAGGGAAGGAACACTGAAGCTTTCTTT
TRBJ2-3	TRBD2	TRBV12-5	.	CASGNQVASGGRTDTQYF	TGTGCTAGTGGCAACCAAGTGGCTAGCGGGGGGCGCACAGATACGCAGTATTTT
TRBJ2-1	.	TRBV27	.	CASRLSSYNEQFF	TGTGCCAGCCGCCTGAGCTCCTACAATGAGCAGTTCTTC
TRBJ2-1	TRBD1	TRBV11-3	.	CASSLVDRAAYNEQFF	TGTGCCAGCAGCTTAGTAGACAGGGCGGCCTACAATGAGCAGTTCTTC
TRBJ2-1	.	TRBV9	.	CASSSTGVNEQFF	TGTGCCAGCAGTTCCACCGGGGTGAATGAGCAGTTCTTC
TRBJ2-2	TRBD1	TRBV5-3	.	CARSCRGQGGTGELFF	TGTGCCAGAAGCTGCCGGGGACAGGGGGGCACCGGGGAGCTGTTTTTT
TRBJ2-7	TRBD2	TRBV6-5	once	CASSLFSGESSYEQYF	TGTGCCAGCAGTTTATTTAGCGGGGAAAGCTCCTACGAGCAGTACTTC
TRBJ1-6	TRBD1	TRBV7-9	large	CASSGTDPNSPLHF	TGTGCCAGCAGTGGGACAGACCCTAATTCACCCCTCCACTTT
TRBJ2-3	.	TRBV28	.	CASSSHTDRSSTDTQYF	TGTGCCAGCAGTTCCCACACTGACAGGAGTAGCACAGATACGCAGTATTTT
TRBJ2-2	TRBD2	TRBV6-1	few	CASRETSGSSGELFF	TGTGCCAGCAGAGAGACTAGCGGGTCATCCGGGGAGCTGTTTTTT
TRBJ1-1	TRBD1	TRBV14	.	CASSQLDRWNTEAFF	TGTGCCAGCAGCCAACTGGACAGGTGGAACACTGAAGCTTTCTTT
TRBJ2-1	TRBD1	TRBV5-8	.	CASSRGQLMDEQFF	TGTGCCAGCAGCCGGGGACAGCTGATGGATGAGCAGTTCTTC
TRBJ2-1	.	TRBV7-3	.	CASSLMGTRVFGYNEQFF	TGTGCCAGCAGCTTAATGGGAACGAGGGTATTCGGATACAATGAGCAGTTCTTC